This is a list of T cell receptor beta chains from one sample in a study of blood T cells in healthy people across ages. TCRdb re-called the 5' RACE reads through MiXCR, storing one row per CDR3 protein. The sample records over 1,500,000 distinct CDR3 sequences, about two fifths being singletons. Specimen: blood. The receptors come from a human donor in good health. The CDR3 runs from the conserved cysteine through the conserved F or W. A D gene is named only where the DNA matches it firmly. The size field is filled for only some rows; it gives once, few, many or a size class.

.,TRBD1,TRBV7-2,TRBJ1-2,TGTGCCAGCAGCCGGACAGGGGACCTTTATGGCTACACCTTC,CASSRTGDLYGYTF
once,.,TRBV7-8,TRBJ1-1,TGTGCCAGCAGCGAGTTTCGGCTGTCGAACACTGAAGCTTTCTTT,CASSEFRLSNTEAFF
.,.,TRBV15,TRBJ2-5,TGTGCCACCAGCCTGCGACAGCACAAGACCCCTGGCGCCCAAGAGACCCAGTACTTC,CATSLRQHKTPGAQETQYF
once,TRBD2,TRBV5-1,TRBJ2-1,TGCGCCAGCAGCGATCCGGGACTAGCGGTAAATGAGCAGTTCTTC,CASSDPGLAVNEQFF
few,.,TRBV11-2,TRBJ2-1,TGTGCCAGCAGCTTAGGGATAAAGGCGATGTTCTTC,CASSLGIKAMFF
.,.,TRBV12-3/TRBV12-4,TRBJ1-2,TGTGCCAGCAGTTTAGGACAGGATGGTTTCGGCTACACCTTC,CASSLGQDGFGYTF
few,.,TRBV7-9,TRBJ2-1,TGTGCCAGCAACAACGTGGGCAGGGAGGATGAGCAGTTCTTC,CASNNVGREDEQFF
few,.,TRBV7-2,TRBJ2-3,TGTGCCAGCAGCTTAGGGCGCCAAGTTACGCAGTATTTT,CASSLGRQVTQYF
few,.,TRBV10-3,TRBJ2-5,TGTGCCATCAGTGTTAGAGGGATCCAAGAGACCCAGTACTTC,CAISVRGIQETQYF
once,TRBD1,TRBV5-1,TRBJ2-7,TGCGCCAGCAGCTTGGCCAGGACAGGGGGCTCCGAGCAGTACTTC,CASSLARTGGSEQYF
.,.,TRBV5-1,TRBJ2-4,TGCGCCAGCAGCTCTCAAGGGGGTATGTCCAAAAACATTCAGTACTTC,CASSSQGGMSKNIQYF
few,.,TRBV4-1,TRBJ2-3,TGCGCCAGCAGCCAAGAGGGCCCGAGGGATACGCAGTATTTT,CASSQEGPRDTQYF
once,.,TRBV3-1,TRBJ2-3,TGTGCCAGCAGCCAAGTCAAGGCAGATACGCAGTATTTT,CASSQVKADTQYF
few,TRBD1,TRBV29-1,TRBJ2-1,TGCAGCGTTGAAGTGGACAGGGGTAGGAATGAGCAGTTCTTC,CSVEVDRGRNEQFF
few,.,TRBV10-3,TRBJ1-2,TGTGCCATCAGTGAGTCGCTGACAGCCAACTATGGCTACACCTTC,CAISESLTANYGYTF
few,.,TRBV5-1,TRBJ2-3,TGCGCCAGCAGCCACCTATGGGACCCACGGATCACAGATACGCAGTATTTT,CASSHLWDPRITDTQYF
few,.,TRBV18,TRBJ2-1,TGTGCCAGCTCGCAACCGGGGTCGGCCTACAATGAGCAGTTCTTC,CASSQPGSAYNEQFF
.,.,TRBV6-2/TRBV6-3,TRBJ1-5,TGTGCCAGCAGCTGGGATCCAAATCAGCCCCAGCATTTT,CASSWDPNQPQHF
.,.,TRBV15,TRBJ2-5,TGTGCCACCAGCACCGAGGGGCACGAGACCCAGTACTTC,CATSTEGHETQYF
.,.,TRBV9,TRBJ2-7,TGTGCCAGCAGCGTAGATCAGGGTTCAACCTACGAGCAGTACTTC,CASSVDQGSTYEQYF
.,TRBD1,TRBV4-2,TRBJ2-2,TGTGCCAGCAGCCAGGGGGACAGGGGTACCGGGGAGCTGTTTTTT,CASSQGDRGTGELFF
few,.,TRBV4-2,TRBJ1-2,TGTGCCAGCAGCCAAGAACCGGTCTCCCCTTATGGCTACACCTTC,CASSQEPVSPYGYTF
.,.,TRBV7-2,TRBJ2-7,TGTGCCAGCAGCTTTTCCACCGGATCGACTTACGAGCAGTACTTC,CASSFSTGSTYEQYF
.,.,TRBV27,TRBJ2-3,TGTGCCAGCACTAGGGACCGACACGGGGATACGCAGTATTTT,CASTRDRHGDTQYF
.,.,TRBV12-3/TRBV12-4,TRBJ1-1,TGTGCCAGCAGTTTGACAGAGGCCACTGAAGCTTTCTTT,CASSLTEATEAFF
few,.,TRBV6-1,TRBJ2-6,TGTGCCAGCTGGTTTGGGGCCAACGTCCTGACTTTC,CASWFGANVLTF
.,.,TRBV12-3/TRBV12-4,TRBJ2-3,TGTGCCAGCAGTTTGGCGGTAAGAAGAGATACGCAATATTTT,CASSLAVRRDTQYF
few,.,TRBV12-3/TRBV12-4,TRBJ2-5,TGTGCCAGCAGTGTACCGGGACTCCCAAGGCCCCAGTACTTC,CASSVPGLPRPQYF
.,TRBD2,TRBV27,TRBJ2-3,TGTGCCAGCAGTTTCGGGACTAGCGGGGCTACGCAGTATTTT,CASSFGTSGATQYF
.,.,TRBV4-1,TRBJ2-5,TGCACCAGCAGCCAAGTAGCGTTTGTTAGTTTGGAGACCCAGTACTTC,CTSSQVAFVSLETQYF
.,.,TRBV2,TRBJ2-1,TGTGCCAGCAGTGAATGGGCAGATCAGTTCTTC,CASSEWADQFF
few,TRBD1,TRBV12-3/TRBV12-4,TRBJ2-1,TGTGCCAGCAGCTCGACAGGGGCTGGGCAGTTCTTC,CASSSTGAGQFF
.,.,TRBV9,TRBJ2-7,TGTGCCAGCAGCGTAGGAATGTTTGGGGGTTTTTTCGAGCAGTACTTC,CASSVGMFGGFFEQYF
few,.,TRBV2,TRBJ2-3,TGTGCCAGCAGTGAGACTAATGGCCATACGCAGTATTTT,CASSETNGHTQYF
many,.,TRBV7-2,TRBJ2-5,TGTGCCAGCAGCTTAGGGAGGGTTTCCGAGACCCAGTACTTC,CASSLGRVSETQYF
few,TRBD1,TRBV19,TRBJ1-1,TGTGCCAGTAGTCAAACAGGGGGCGGTGAAGCTTTCTTT,CASSQTGGGEAFF
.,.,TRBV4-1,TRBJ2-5,TGCGCCAGCAGCCAAGAAGGTGCCCGGGGGCCATTTGGGACCCAGTACTTC,CASSQEGARGPFGTQYF
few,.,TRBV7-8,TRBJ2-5,TGTGCCAGCAGCTTCCCGATGCGAGGCGCGGGGCAAGAGACCCAGTACTTC,CASSFPMRGAGQETQYF
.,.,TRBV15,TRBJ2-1,TGTGCCACCAGCGGGCGGGCAGTCGACAATGAGCAGTTCTTC,CATSGRAVDNEQFF
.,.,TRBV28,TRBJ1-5,TGTGCCAGCAGTTTAGGTATCGGGGGGCTGGAAAATCAGCCCCAGCATTTT,CASSLGIGGLENQPQHF
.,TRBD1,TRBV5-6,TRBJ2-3,TGTGCCAGCAGTCCGACAGGGGTTACGCAGTATTTT,CASSPTGVTQYF
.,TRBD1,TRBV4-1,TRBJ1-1,TGCGCCAGCAGCGGAGGGACAGTCTCGGAGGCTTTCTTT,CASSGGTVSEAFF
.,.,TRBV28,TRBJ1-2,TGTGCCAGCAGTTTAGCCGGGTTCTGGGGCTACACCTTC,CASSLAGFWGYTF
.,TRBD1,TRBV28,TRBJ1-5,TGTGCCAGCAGTCAAATTATCAGGGGGAATCAGCCCCAGCATTTT,CASSQIIRGNQPQHF
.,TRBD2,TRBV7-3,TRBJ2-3,TGTGCCAGCAGCGCCCTAGCGGGGGGGCTTCGGGATACGCAGTATTTT,CASSALAGGLRDTQYF
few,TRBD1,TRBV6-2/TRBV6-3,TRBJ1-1,TGTGCCAGCAGTTCCCCGGGACAGGGGGCACGGGCTGAAGCTTTCTTT,CASSSPGQGARAEAFF
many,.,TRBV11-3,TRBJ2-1,TGTGCCAGCAGCTCACCATCCCATGGAATCAATGAGCAGTTCTTC,CASSSPSHGINEQFF
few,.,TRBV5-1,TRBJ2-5,TGCGCCAGCAGCTGGTTAGGGGCGCAGGGGCGTGGGGAGACCCAGTACTTC,CASSWLGAQGRGETQYF
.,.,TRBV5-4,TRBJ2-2,TGTGCCAGCAGCTTGACCAGGGGGGCCGGGGAGCTGTTTTTT,CASSLTRGAGELFF
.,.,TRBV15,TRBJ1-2,TGTGCCACCAGCAGAGAGATGAACTATGGCTACACCTTC,CATSREMNYGYTF
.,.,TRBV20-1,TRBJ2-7,TGCAGTGCTAGAGGGGTCTACAATGAGCAGTACTTC,CSARGVYNEQYF
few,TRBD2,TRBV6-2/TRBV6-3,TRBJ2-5,TGTGCCAGCAGTTACTCGGCTAGCGGGCGATGGGAGACCCAGTACTTC,CASSYSASGRWETQYF
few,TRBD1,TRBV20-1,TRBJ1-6,TGCAGTGCTAGAGCGGGGACAGGGGCGCGGTCACCCCTCCACTTT,CSARAGTGARSPLHF
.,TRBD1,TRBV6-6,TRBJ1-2,TGTGCCAGCAGTTGGGGAGAGGGACAGGTCTATGGCTACACCTTC,CASSWGEGQVYGYTF